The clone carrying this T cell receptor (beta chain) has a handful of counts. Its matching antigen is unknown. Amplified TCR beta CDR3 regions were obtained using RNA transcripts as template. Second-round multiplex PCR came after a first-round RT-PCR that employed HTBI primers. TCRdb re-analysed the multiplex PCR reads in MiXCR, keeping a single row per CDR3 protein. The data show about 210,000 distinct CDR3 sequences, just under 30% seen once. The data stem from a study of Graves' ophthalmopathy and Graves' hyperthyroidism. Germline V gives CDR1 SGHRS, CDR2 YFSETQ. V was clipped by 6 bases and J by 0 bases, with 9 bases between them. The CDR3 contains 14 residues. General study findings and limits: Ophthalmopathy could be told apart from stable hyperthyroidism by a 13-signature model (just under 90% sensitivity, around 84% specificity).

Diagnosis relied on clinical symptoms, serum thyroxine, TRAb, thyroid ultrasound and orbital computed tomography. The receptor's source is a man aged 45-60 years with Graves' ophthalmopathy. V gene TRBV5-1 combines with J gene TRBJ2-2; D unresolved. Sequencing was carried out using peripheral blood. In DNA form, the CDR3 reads TGCGCCAGCACCACGAGCGCGAACACCGGGGAGCTGTTTTTT. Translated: CASTTSANTGELFF.